This is a list of T cell receptor beta chains from one sample in a study of blood T cell repertoires in COVID-19. Profiled with immunoSEQ multiplex PCR; TCRdb holds only in-frame clones, not every one. The sample yields around 140,000 clones, around 82% seen once. The sequenced sample consisted of peripheral blood. The receptors come from a human donor in a cohort sampled during active COVID-19. Each CDR3 is given with its conserved first and last residue. A D gene is named only where the DNA matches it firmly. Expanded clones are given a class, and other clones once, few, many or no size at all.

abundance: NA
d_gene: NA
j_gene: TRBJ2-6
v_gene: TRBV25-1
CDR3nt: TGTGCCAGCAGTGAGGTTCGGGGGGCAACTGGGGCCAACGTCCTGACTTTC
CDR3aa: CASSEVRGATGANVLTF

abundance: NA
d_gene: TRBD1
j_gene: TRBJ1-2
v_gene: TRBV5-4
CDR3nt: TGTGCCAGCAGCTGGGACAGGGGGCAGGGGTATGGCTACACCTTC
CDR3aa: CASSWDRGQGYGYTF

abundance: NA
d_gene: NA
j_gene: TRBJ2-1
v_gene: TRBV11-3
CDR3nt: TGTGCCAGCAGCGTTTCAGGGGTCCAGTTCTTC
CDR3aa: CASSVSGVQFF

abundance: NA
d_gene: NA
j_gene: TRBJ2-7
v_gene: TRBV7-9
CDR3nt: TGTGCCAGCAGCTTACAACAGGTCAGCTACGAGCAGTACTTC
CDR3aa: CASSLQQVSYEQYF

abundance: NA
d_gene: TRBD1
j_gene: TRBJ1-1
v_gene: TRBV30
CDR3nt: TGTGCCTGGAGCCCAACCGGGACAGCAGGCGCTTTCTTT
CDR3aa: CAWSPTGTAGAFF

abundance: NA
d_gene: NA
j_gene: TRBJ2-5
v_gene: TRBV10-3
CDR3nt: TGTGCCATCAGTGTATTACAGGGTAAAGAGACCCAGTACTTC
CDR3aa: CAISVLQGKETQYF

abundance: NA
d_gene: NA
j_gene: TRBJ1-1
v_gene: TRBV14
CDR3nt: TGTGCCAGCAGCCAAGTCCGGGACGCGGGGCTGAACACTGAAGCTTTCTTT
CDR3aa: CASSQVRDAGLNTEAFF

abundance: NA
d_gene: TRBD1
j_gene: TRBJ2-1
v_gene: TRBV9
CDR3nt: TGTGCCAGCAGCGTAGACAGGGGGCGAGAGCAGTTCTTC
CDR3aa: CASSVDRGREQFF

abundance: NA
d_gene: NA
j_gene: TRBJ1-2
v_gene: TRBV19
CDR3nt: TGTGCCAGTAGTAAACGACATGTTGACGGCTACACCTTC
CDR3aa: CASSKRHVDGYTF

abundance: NA
d_gene: NA
j_gene: TRBJ2-1
v_gene: TRBV7-3
CDR3nt: TGTGCCAGCAGCTCCCGTAACTACAATGAGCAGTTCTTC
CDR3aa: CASSSRNYNEQFF

abundance: NA
d_gene: NA
j_gene: TRBJ1-6
v_gene: TRBV7-9
CDR3nt: TGTGCCAGCAGCTTAATCCAGGCAGGGAATTCACCCCTCCACTTT
CDR3aa: CASSLIQAGNSPLHF

abundance: NA
d_gene: TRBD1
j_gene: TRBJ2-7
v_gene: TRBV9
CDR3nt: TGTGCCAGCAGCGCCGGGACAGGGCTTTCCTACGAGCAGTACTTC
CDR3aa: CASSAGTGLSYEQYF

abundance: NA
d_gene: NA
j_gene: TRBJ2-2
v_gene: TRBV12-3/TRBV12-4
CDR3nt: TGTGCCAGCAGCACAGGGTTCACCGGGGAGCTGTTTTTT
CDR3aa: CASSTGFTGELFF

abundance: once
d_gene: NA
j_gene: TRBJ2-5
v_gene: TRBV9
CDR3nt: TGTGCCAGCAGCGTATGGGGGGGCCGGACGGAGACCCAGTACTTC
CDR3aa: CASSVWGGRTETQYF

abundance: NA
d_gene: TRBD2
j_gene: TRBJ2-3
v_gene: TRBV6-2/TRBV6-3
CDR3nt: TGTGCCAGCAGTCGAACCGGACTAGCGAGGCCAGATACGCAGTATTTT
CDR3aa: CASSRTGLARPDTQYF

abundance: NA
d_gene: NA
j_gene: TRBJ2-1
v_gene: TRBV9
CDR3nt: TGTGCCAGCAGCGTAGGGGCAGGGTTAAATGAGCAGTTCTTC
CDR3aa: CASSVGAGLNEQFF

abundance: NA
d_gene: TRBD2
j_gene: TRBJ2-3
v_gene: TRBV5-1
CDR3nt: TGCGCCAGCAGCTTGGAACCCAGCGGGGGGGCAGATACGCAGTATTTT
CDR3aa: CASSLEPSGGADTQYF

abundance: once
d_gene: NA
j_gene: TRBJ2-5
v_gene: TRBV7-3
CDR3nt: TGTGCCAGCAGCTCCGATAGATTGTTACAGGGTGAGACCCAGTACTTC
CDR3aa: CASSSDRLLQGETQYF

abundance: NA
d_gene: TRBD1
j_gene: TRBJ2-1
v_gene: TRBV6-5
CDR3nt: TGTGCCAGCAGACAGGGACAGGGCTACAATGAGCAGTTCTTC
CDR3aa: CASRQGQGYNEQFF

abundance: few
d_gene: NA
j_gene: TRBJ2-5
v_gene: TRBV19
CDR3nt: TGTGCCAGTAGTCCCGGGTTTCGGGCGGGAGAGACCCAGTACTTC
CDR3aa: CASSPGFRAGETQYF

abundance: NA
d_gene: TRBD1
j_gene: TRBJ2-2
v_gene: TRBV5-1
CDR3nt: TGCGCCAGCAGCTACGACAGGGGCGACACCGGGGAGCTGTTTTTT
CDR3aa: CASSYDRGDTGELFF

abundance: NA
d_gene: TRBD1
j_gene: TRBJ1-2
v_gene: TRBV14
CDR3nt: TGTGCCAGCAGCGCACGGACAGGGGGATATGGCTACACCTTC
CDR3aa: CASSARTGGYGYTF

abundance: NA
d_gene: NA
j_gene: TRBJ2-7
v_gene: TRBV6-1
CDR3nt: TGTGCCAGCAGTGAAAGCGGCAGGGGATCCGAGCAGTACTTC
CDR3aa: CASSESGRGSEQYF

abundance: NA
d_gene: NA
j_gene: TRBJ1-2
v_gene: TRBV6-5
CDR3nt: TGTGCCAGCAGACTAAATCGCCCCGATGGCTACACCTTC
CDR3aa: CASRLNRPDGYTF

abundance: NA
d_gene: NA
j_gene: TRBJ1-2
v_gene: TRBV5-5
CDR3nt: TGTGCCAGCAGCTTGGTCTCGGGCTATGGCTACACCTTC
CDR3aa: CASSLVSGYGYTF

abundance: NA
d_gene: NA
j_gene: TRBJ1-1
v_gene: TRBV6-5
CDR3nt: TGTGCCAGCAGGAGCACCATGAACACTGAAGCTTTCTTT
CDR3aa: CASRSTMNTEAFF

abundance: NA
d_gene: TRBD2
j_gene: TRBJ2-1
v_gene: TRBV7-8
CDR3nt: TGTGCCAGCAGCTTAGGTAGTCTAGCGGGAGGATACAATGAGCAGTTCTTC
CDR3aa: CASSLGSLAGGYNEQFF